What follows describes a single T cell receptor beta chain. Its antigen is not known. This specimen comes from a study of cytomegalovirus exposure and HLA in healthy donors. This CDR3 is 13 amino acids long. Between the trimmed V and J ends, which lost 0 bases and 4 bases, there was a span of 7 bases. CDR1 is SEHNR, CDR2 FQNEAQ, per germline (reference sequence). The study ran its PCR with 60 Vbeta and 13 Jbeta primers. Here immunoSEQ multiplex PCR was the method, and the copy in TCRdb shows in-frame clones only, minus some. The data contain approximately 280,000 clones, 70% to 90% of them seen just once; the ten biggest clones take up about 2.3%. General study points: Prediction of most subjects' HLA-A and HLA-B alleles by TCR beta sequences was reportedly accurate. Being productive about 87% or about 30% of the time was typical of most TCR beta V segments in an earlier analysis. Later on, a genetic analysis was performed. It linked a missense variant in DCLRE1C with V- and J-gene trimming of TCR beta.

At sampling all donors were nominally healthy, likely with unrecorded immune exposures. This sequence was found in a young woman in good health and CMV-seronegative. The gene calls are TRBV7-9 and TRBJ2-7, with D maybe TRBD1 (5 bases). The sequenced material came from PBMCs. The CDR3 DNA reads TGTGCCAGCAGCTTAGCAGCAGGGTACGAGCAGTACTTC. It encodes CASSLAAGYEQYF.